These 22 T cell receptor beta chains share one sample of origin, sequenced in a study of long-term antiretroviral therapy in people with HIV. The assay, immunoSEQ v3.0, was run at survey level. Profiled with immunoSEQ multiplex PCR; TCRdb holds only in-frame clones, not every one. The table has some 18,000 clones, roughly 78% seen once. Sequencing was performed on unsorted PBMCs, taken at the start of antiretroviral therapy, before treatment. The receptors were gathered from a man between 18 and 29 years old with HIV.

The chain couples TRBV19 to TRBJ2-1; 8 bases map to TRBD1. This CDR3 has 15 amino acids. J gave up 6 bases and V 3 bases, and 7 bases lay outside the gene matches. Germline CDR1 reads LNHDA; CDR2 reads SQIVND (reference sequence). The CDR3 spells CASSMYQGASNEQFF. CDR3 in DNA: TGTGCCAGTAGTATGTATCAGGGGGCATCCAATGAGCAGTTCTTC.

The gene calls are TRBV5-5 and TRBJ1-2; 7 bases align to TRBD1. The V and J ends lost 4 bases and 8 bases, in that order; junction bases with no gene match: 14. From germline, CDR1 is SGHKS and CDR2 YYEKEE (reference sequence). CDR3 size: 15 residues. CDR3 nucleotides: TGTGCCAGCAGCCCCGGGGGACAGAGGACCGTAGGCTACACCTTC. This gives the protein CASSPGGQRTVGYTF. The full variable domain, rest sourced from reference TRBV5-5 and TRBJ1-2, is DAGVTQSPTHLIKTRGQQVTLRCSPISGHKSVSWYQQVLGQGPQFIFQYYEKEERGRGNFPDRFSARQFPNYSSELNVNALLLGDSALYLCASSPGGQRTVGYTFGSGTRLTVV.

CDR3 in DNA: TGTGCCAGCTTACCTCCTGAGCAGCTGGGGTATGGCTACACCTTC. Its translation: CASLPPEQLGYGYTF. J is TRBJ1-2 and V is TRBV13; D gene uncertain. Trimming pared 8 bases from V and 5 bases from J, leaving 21 bases between. The CDR3 sequence is 15 residues long. Germline loops: CDR1 PRHDT, CDR2 FYEKMQ (reference sequence).

This chain links TRBV29-1 with TRBJ2-5; no clear D. Germline CDR1 SQVTM, CDR2 ANQGSEA. The V gene lost 7 bases and the J gene lost 5 bases, with 8 bases spanning the gap. The CDR3 is 10 residues long. The CDR3 DNA sequence: TGCAGCGGGGCCAGCGAGACCCAGTACTTC. This sequence encodes CSGASETQYF.

The chain recombines TRBV4-3 with TRBJ1-4, with TRBD1 as a possible D gene (5 bases). CDR3 length equals 16 residues. Germline CDR1 reads LGHNA; CDR2 reads YSLEER. The V and J ends lost 0 bases and 3 bases respectively, with 11 bases between them. The CDR3 sequence: CASSQEFDRPNEKLFF. Written as DNA, the CDR3 is TGCGCCAGCAGCCAAGAATTCGACAGACCTAATGAAAAACTGTTTTTT.

This clone appeared a few times. The rearrangement joins TRBV6-5 to TRBJ2-3; a weak D match, TRBD1 (6 bases). CDR3 size: 13 residues. V lost 5 bases, J lost 3 bases, and 9 bases lay in between. Germline V CDR1 and CDR2: MNHEY, SVGAGI. CDR3 nucleotide sequence: TGTGCCAGCAGTCCCACAGGGACAGATACGCAGTATTTT. Protein product: CASSPTGTDTQYF.

This chain uses TRBV25-1 with TRBJ1-1, with TRBD1 identical over 10 bases. CDR1 and CDR2 (germline): MGHDK, SYGVNS. The J segment lost 1 base and the V segment lost 8 bases, leaving 4 bases of the junction unmatched. The CDR3 runs 14 residues. CDR3 bases: TGTGCCAGCCGAAGACAGGGGGCGAACACTGAAGCTTTCTTT. Translated, it gives CASRRQGANTEAFF.

The chain carries TRBV15 and TRBJ1-1, with D perhaps matching TRBD1 (5 bases). The CDR3 sequence is 16 residues long. Germline CDR1 LNHNV, CDR2 YYDKDF (reference sequence). Trimming cost V 3 bases and J 0 bases, with 14 bases left between them. This CDR3 reads CATSRGDGLMNTEAFF. CDR3 bases: TGTGCCACCAGCAGGGGGGACGGCCTAATGAACACTGAAGCTTTCTTT.

V gene TRBV4-1 combines with J gene TRBJ2-5; 14 nucleotides line up with TRBD2. CDR3 length equals 18 residues. V dropped 3 bases and J dropped 5; count of bases not matched to a gene: 11. CDR1 is MGHRA, CDR2 YSYEKL, per germline. CDR3 amino acids: CASSQGVGLAGGGETQYF. The DNA for the CDR3 is TGCGCCAGCAGCCAGGGGGTAGGACTAGCGGGAGGAGGGGAGACCCAGTACTTC.

The V and J genes are TRBV11-2 and TRBJ2-3; D gene uncertain. V was pared by 2 bases and J by 6 bases, with 12 bases between. This CDR3 has 14 residues. Looked up from germline, CDR1 is SGHAT and CDR2 is FQNNGV. CDR3 sequence (DNA): TGTGCCAGCAGCTTAACGGCAATAACTGATACGCAGTATTTT. Protein sequence: CASSLTAITDTQYF.

This clone was picked up one time. The J gene is TRBJ1-1, the V gene TRBV5-1; D gene uncertain. V was pared by 4 bases and J by 4 bases, with 20 bases between. This CDR3 comprises 16 residues. The V gene's germline CDR1 is SGHRS and CDR2 YFSETQ. CDR3 in amino acids: CASSHDPGPAVTEAFF. CDR3 in DNA: TGCGCCAGCAGCCACGACCCCGGTCCCGCGGTCACTGAAGCTTTCTTT.

CDR3 in DNA: TGTGCCAGCAGGAGGTGGTCGGTGGACACTGAAGCTTTCTTT. Translated: CASRRWSVDTEAFF. The V and J genes are TRBV27 and TRBJ1-1, with unresolved D. Germline V gene data show CDR1 as MNHEY and CDR2 as SMNVEV (reference sequence). V shed 6 bases and J shed 3 bases, with 14 bases lying between them. This CDR3 has 14 residues.

A remark on this clone: One junction end disagrees with the germline gene, perhaps due to a read error. The same CDR3 can be traced to other DNA sequences in this sample. The V and J genes are TRBV4-2 and TRBJ2-7, with D tentatively TRBD1 or TRBD2 (6 bases each). This CDR3 has 13 amino acids. Germline values: CDR1 LGHNA, CDR2 YNFKEQ. The DNA for the CDR3 is TGTGCCAGCAGTCAAGGGGGGTACTACGAGCAGTACTTT. Translated, it gives CASSQGGYYEQYF.

The chain uses TRBV7-9 and TRBJ2-7; a weak D match, TRBD2 (5 bases). This CDR3 has 12 residues. V dropped 6 bases and J dropped 3 bases, with 9 bases sitting between them. The germline V gene encodes CDR1 SEHNR and CDR2 FQNEAQ (reference sequence). The CDR3 sequence is CASSVAGYEQYF. Written as DNA, the CDR3 is TGTGCCAGCAGTGTTGCGGGCTACGAGCAGTACTTC.

J is TRBJ1-3 and V is TRBV6-5, with 7 bases matching TRBD1. Losses at the gene ends were 0 bases for V and 0 bases for J; bases not matched to a gene: 2. The CDR3 runs 16 residues. The V gene's germline CDR1 is MNHEY and CDR2 SVGAGI. The CDR3 reads CASSYSDRRSGNTIYF. The DNA for the CDR3 is TGTGCCAGCAGTTACTCGGACAGGCGCTCTGGAAACACCATATATTTT.

Here the CDR3 reads CASSPEGGGGYNEQFF. The DNA for the CDR3 is TGCGCCAGCAGCCCGGAGGGCGGGGGGGGATACAATGAGCAGTTCTTC. The gene calls are TRBV5-1 and TRBJ2-1; 9 bases map to TRBD2. The CDR3 length is 16 residues. Germline values: CDR1 SGHRS, CDR2 YFSETQ. The V gene end was trimmed by 4 bases and the J gene end by 4 bases; junction bases not matched to a gene: 9.

The J gene is TRBJ2-7, the V gene TRBV6-6, with D possibly being TRBD2 (5 bases). The CDR3 runs 15 residues. Germline assignment: CDR1 MNHNY and CDR2 SVGAGI (reference sequence). V was trimmed by 5 bases and J by 0 bases, leaving 14 bases between them. In DNA, the CDR3 is TGTGCCAGCAGTCAAAGCGGTAGTAGCTCCTACGAGCAGTACTTC. Translating gives CASSQSGSSSYEQYF.

This chain links TRBV4-3 with TRBJ2-6, with D hard to call. V was clipped by 8 bases and J by 0 bases, with 8 bases between them. The germline V gene encodes CDR1 LGHNA and CDR2 YSLEER. This CDR3 is built from 14 residues. The CDR3 is CASSGGSGANVLTF. The CDR3 DNA follows: TGCGCCAGCTCGGGCGGCTCTGGGGCCAACGTCCTGACTTTC.

This clone was seen a handful of times. The chain joins TRBV6-6 to TRBJ2-5, with D maybe TRBD2 (6 bases). Germline V lookup: CDR1 MNHNY, CDR2 SVGAGI (reference sequence). There are 15 residues in the CDR3. The ends were cut back, 6 bases at V and 4 bases at J, with 18 bases in the middle. CDR3 sequence (DNA): TGTGCCAGCAGGAGGGACTTTCTGGGGGGAGAGACCCAGTACTTC. It translates to CASRRDFLGGETQYF.

The chain has TRBV11-3 and TRBJ2-1; a weak D match, TRBD2 (6 bases). The CDR3 spans 15 residues. The V and J ends lost 5 bases and 0 bases respectively, with 11 bases between them. Germline assignment: CDR1 SGHNT and CDR2 YENEEA. CDR3 in amino acids: CASSVGGVSYNEQFF. In DNA, the CDR3 is TGTGCCAGCAGCGTGGGGGGAGTCTCCTACAATGAGCAGTTCTTC.

V and J are TRBV14 and TRBJ2-1; unclear D gene. The CDR3 covers 14 residues. Trimming stripped 4 bases from V and 10 bases from J, with 17 bases between. Germline-derived CDR1 and CDR2 are SGHDN and FVKESK. DNA for the CDR3: TGTGCCAGCAGCCCTCGTCTGAGCCGTGGGGAGCAGTTCTTC. Protein product: CASSPRLSRGEQFF.

This rearrangement joins TRBV11-2 to TRBJ2-7; D perhaps matches TRBD2 (5 bases). Germline values: CDR1 SGHAT, CDR2 FQNNGV. The CDR3 is made up of 14 amino acids. Between the trimmed V and J ends, which lost 1 base and 0 bases, there was a span of 7 bases. This CDR3 reads CASSLGGNSYEQYF. In nucleotides, the CDR3 is TGTGCCAGCAGCTTAGGAGGGAACTCCTACGAGCAGTACTTC.